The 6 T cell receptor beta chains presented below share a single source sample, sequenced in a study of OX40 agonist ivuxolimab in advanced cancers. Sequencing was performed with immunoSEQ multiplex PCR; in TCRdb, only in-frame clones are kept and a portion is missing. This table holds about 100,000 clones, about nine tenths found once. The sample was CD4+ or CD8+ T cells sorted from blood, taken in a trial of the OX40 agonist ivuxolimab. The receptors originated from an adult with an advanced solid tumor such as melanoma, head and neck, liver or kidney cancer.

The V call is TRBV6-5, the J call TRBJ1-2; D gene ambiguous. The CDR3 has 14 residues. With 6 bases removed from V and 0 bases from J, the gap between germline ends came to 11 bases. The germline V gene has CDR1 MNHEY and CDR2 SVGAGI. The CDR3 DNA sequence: TGTGCCAGCAGCGGGATAGACTCTAACTATGGCTACACCTTC. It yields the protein CASSGIDSNYGYTF.

The CDR3 nucleotides are TGTGCCAGCAGCTTAGCGCTCGCGGGGGCCTGGGAGACCCAGTACTTC. This codes for CASSLALAGAWETQYF. The chain combines TRBV7-2 with TRBJ2-5; weak D call: TRBD2 (7 bases). CDR1 and CDR2 (germline): SGHTA, FQGNSA. V lost 0 bases and J 5 bases, leaving 16 bases between the germline ends. The CDR3 has 16 residues.

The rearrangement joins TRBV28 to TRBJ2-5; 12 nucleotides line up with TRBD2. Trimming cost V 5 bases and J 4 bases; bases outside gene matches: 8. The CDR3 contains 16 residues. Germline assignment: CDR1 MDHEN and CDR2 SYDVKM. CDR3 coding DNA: TGTGCCAGCAGTCAGACTAGCGGGGGACATAGAGAGACCCAGTACTTC. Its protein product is CASSQTSGGHRETQYF.

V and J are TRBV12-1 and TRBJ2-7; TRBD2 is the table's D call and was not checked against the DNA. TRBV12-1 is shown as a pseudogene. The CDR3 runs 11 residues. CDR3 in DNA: TGTGCCAGCAGCAGCCCCTACGAGCAGTACTTC. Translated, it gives CASSSPYEQYF.

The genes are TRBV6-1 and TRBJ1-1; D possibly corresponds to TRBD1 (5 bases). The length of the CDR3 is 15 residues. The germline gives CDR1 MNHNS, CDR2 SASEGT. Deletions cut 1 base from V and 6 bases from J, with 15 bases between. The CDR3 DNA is TGTGCCAGCAGTGAAGGGTGGCAGGGTGTCGCTGAAGCTTTCTTT. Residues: CASSEGWQGVAEAFF.

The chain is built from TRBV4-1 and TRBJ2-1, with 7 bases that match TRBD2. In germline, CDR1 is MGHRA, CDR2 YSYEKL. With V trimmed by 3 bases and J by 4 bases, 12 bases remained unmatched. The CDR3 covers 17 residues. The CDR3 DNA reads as TGCGCCAGCAGCCAGGATACTAGCGCCACTAAGTACAATGAGCAGTTCTTC. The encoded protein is CASSQDTSATKYNEQFF.